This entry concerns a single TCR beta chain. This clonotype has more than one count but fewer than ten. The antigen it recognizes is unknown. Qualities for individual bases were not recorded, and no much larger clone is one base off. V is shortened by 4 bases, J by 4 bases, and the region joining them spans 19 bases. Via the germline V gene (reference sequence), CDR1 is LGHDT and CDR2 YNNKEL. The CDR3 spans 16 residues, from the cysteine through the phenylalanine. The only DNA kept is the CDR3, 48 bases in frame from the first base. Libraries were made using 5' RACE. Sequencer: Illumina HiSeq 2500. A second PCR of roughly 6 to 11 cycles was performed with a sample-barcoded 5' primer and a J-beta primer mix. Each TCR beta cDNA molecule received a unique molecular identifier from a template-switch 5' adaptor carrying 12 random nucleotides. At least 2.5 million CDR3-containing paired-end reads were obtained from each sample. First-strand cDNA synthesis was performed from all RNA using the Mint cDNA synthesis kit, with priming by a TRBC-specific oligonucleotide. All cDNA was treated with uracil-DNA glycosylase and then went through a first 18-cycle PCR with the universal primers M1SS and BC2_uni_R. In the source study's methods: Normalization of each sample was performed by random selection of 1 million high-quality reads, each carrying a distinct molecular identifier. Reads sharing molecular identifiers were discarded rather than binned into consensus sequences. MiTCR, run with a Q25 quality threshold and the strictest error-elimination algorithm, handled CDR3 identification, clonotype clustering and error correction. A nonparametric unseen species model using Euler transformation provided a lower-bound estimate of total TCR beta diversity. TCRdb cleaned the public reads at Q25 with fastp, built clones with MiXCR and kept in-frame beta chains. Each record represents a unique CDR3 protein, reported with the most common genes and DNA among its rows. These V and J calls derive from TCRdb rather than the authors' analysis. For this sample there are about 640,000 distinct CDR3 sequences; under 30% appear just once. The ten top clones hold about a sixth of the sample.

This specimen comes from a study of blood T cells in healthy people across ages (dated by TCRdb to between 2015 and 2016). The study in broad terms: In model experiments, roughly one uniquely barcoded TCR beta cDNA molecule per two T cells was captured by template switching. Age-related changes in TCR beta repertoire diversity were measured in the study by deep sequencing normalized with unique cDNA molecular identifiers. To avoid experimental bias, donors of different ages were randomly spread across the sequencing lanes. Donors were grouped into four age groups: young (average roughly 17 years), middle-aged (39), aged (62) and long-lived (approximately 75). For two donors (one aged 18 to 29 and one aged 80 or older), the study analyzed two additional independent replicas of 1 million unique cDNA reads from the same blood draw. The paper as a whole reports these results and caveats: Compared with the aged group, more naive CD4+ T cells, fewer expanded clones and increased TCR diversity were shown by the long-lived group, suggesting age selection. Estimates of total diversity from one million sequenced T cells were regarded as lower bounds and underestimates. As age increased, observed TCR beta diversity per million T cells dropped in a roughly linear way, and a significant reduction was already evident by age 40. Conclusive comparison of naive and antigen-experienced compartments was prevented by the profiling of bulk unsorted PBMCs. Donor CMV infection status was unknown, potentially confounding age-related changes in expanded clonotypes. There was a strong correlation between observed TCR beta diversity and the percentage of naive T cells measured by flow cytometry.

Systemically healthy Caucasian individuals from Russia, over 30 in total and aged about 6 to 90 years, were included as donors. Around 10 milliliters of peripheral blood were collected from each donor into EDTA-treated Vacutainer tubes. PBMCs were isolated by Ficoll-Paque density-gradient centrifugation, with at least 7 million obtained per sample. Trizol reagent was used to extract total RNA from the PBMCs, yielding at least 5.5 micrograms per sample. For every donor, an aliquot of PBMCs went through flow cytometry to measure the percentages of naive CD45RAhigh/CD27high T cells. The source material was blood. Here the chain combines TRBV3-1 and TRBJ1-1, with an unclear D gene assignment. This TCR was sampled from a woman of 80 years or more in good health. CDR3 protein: CASSPTRSGSPTEAFF. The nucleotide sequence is TGTGCCAGCAGCCCTACTAGGTCCGGGTCGCCCACTGAAGCTTTCTTT.